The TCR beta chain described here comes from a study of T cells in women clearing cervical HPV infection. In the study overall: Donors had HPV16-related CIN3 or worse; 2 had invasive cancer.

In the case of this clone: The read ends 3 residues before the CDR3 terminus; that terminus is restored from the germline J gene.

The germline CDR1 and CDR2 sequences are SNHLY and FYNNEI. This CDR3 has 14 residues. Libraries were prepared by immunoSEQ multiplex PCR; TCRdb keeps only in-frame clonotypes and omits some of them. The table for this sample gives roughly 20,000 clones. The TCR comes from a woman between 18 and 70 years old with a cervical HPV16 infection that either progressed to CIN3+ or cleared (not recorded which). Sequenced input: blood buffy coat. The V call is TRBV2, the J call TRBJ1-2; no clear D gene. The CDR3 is CASRGRDFGDDYTF. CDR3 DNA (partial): TGTGCCAGCAGAGGGCGGGATTTCGGGGATGAC.